The 9 T cell receptor beta chains below come from one sample, sequenced in a study of blood T cell repertoires in COVID-19. The repertoire was sequenced with immunoSEQ multiplex PCR; TCRdb's copy has only in-frame clones and lacks some. The sample has 150,000 or so clones, 83% seen once. Sequencing was carried out using peripheral blood. The receptors come from a woman aged 60-75 years with COVID-19, enrolled during active disease.

This clone was found once. This chain uses TRBV7-2 with TRBJ2-6, with 8 bases matching TRBD1. In germline, CDR1 is SGHTA, CDR2 FQGNSA. This CDR3 region has 18 residues. The J segment lost 3 bases and the V segment lost 1 base, leaving 8 bases of the junction unmatched. The CDR3 DNA reads as TGTGCCAGCAGCTTAGGGGGACAGGTTTTTTTTGGGGCCAACGTCCTGACTTTC. The encoded protein is CASSLGGQVFFGANVLTF.

The chain is built from TRBV21-1 and TRBJ2-7; the listed D gene, TRBD2, was not tested against the DNA. TRBV21-1 is recorded as a pseudogene. This CDR3 has 16 residues. In DNA form, the CDR3 reads TGTGCCAGCAGCACCCCTTCTAGGAGGGGCGGTCTCGAGCAGTACTTC. This encodes CASSTPSRRGGLEQYF.

As DNA, the CDR3 is TGTGCCAGCAGCCTAACAGGGGGCCCCTCTGGAAACACCATATATTTT. The encoded protein is CASSLTGGPSGNTIYF. The V gene is TRBV7-9, the J gene TRBJ1-3; 9 bases match TRBD1. Trimming took 5 bases from V and 0 from J; bases not matched to a gene: 5. The CDR3 runs 16 residues. Germline loops: CDR1 SEHNR, CDR2 FQNEAQ (reference sequence).

The rearrangement links TRBV11-2 to TRBJ2-5, with D possibly matching TRBD1 (7 bases). V shed 1 base and J shed 3 bases, with 9 bases lying between them. CDR1 is SGHAT and CDR2 is FQNNGV in the germline V gene. The CDR3 extends over 14 amino acids. As DNA, the CDR3 is TGTGCCAGCAGCTTAGGCAGGGGGGAAGAGACCCAGTACTTC. It codes for CASSLGRGEETQYF.

The chain joins TRBV7-9 to TRBJ2-7; the match to TRBD1 covers 10 bases. V lost 5 bases and J lost 7; bases outside the gene matches: 17. The germline V gene encodes CDR1 SEHNR and CDR2 FQNEAQ (reference sequence). The CDR3 runs to 17 residues. CDR3 DNA sequence: TGTGCCAGCAGCCCCCCCTCCCCCGGGACAGGGGTGGGAGAGCAGTACTTC. Protein: CASSPPSPGTGVGEQYF.

The V and J genes are TRBV5-1 and TRBJ1-2; TRBD1 is a possible D gene (6 bases). Deletions cut 0 bases from V and 5 bases from J, with 26 bases between. CDR3 length equals 19 residues. Germline lookup yields CDR1 SGHRS and CDR2 YFSETQ. The CDR3 loop is CASSLDTGHLQLGIYGYTF. CDR3 bases: TGCGCCAGCAGCTTGGACACGGGACATCTCCAACTCGGGATTTATGGCTACACCTTC.

This clone came up once. The rearrangement joins TRBV19 to TRBJ1-5; 8 bases agree with TRBD1. Germline values: CDR1 LNHDA, CDR2 SQIVND (reference sequence). This CDR3 has 18 residues. V lost 2 bases, J lost 4 bases, and 13 bases stayed unmatched. CDR3 nucleotides: TGTGCCAGTAGTATATTGGGGGCTGGCAGGGGGCTTAATCAGCCCCAGCATTTT. Amino acid sequence: CASSILGAGRGLNQPQHF.

V is TRBV18 and J is TRBJ1-5; TRBD1 might be the D (5 bases). CDR1 is KGHSH, CDR2 LQKENI, per germline. Between the trimmed V and J ends, which lost 3 bases and 2 bases, there was a span of 14 bases. The CDR3 has 16 amino acids. CDR3 region: CASSPMGLGRNQPQHF. In DNA form, the CDR3 reads TGTGCCAGCTCACCGATGGGTTTGGGGCGCAATCAGCCCCAGCATTTT.

This rearrangement joins TRBV4-2 to TRBJ2-3; D is possibly TRBD1 (7 bases). In germline, CDR1 is LGHNA, CDR2 YNFKEQ. This CDR3 contains 15 residues. The V end lost 0 bases, the J end lost 4 bases, and 11 bases lay between the germline ends. In DNA, the CDR3 is TGTGCCAGCAGCCAAGAGACAGGGAGGCCAGATACGCAGTATTTT. This sequence encodes CASSQETGRPDTQYF.